This T cell receptor (beta chain) was profiled in a study of CD8 T cells in Susac syndrome. Sequencing of TCR beta was performed on blood CD8+ and CD4+ T cells. The CD8+ and CD4+ T cells were negatively isolated, with the TEMRA cells enriched by FACS. With random hexamers, 0.5 to 1 ug RNA was reverse transcribed. One entry per CDR3 protein, called by TCRdb with MiXCR from the immunoSEQ multiplex PCR reads. Counted here are some 200,000 distinct CDR3 sequences, 85% to 95% occurring once; the ten biggest clones make up about 0.15%. The CDR3 has 15 amino acids. Germline V CDR1 and CDR2: SEHNR, FQNEAQ (reference sequence). A remark on this clonotype: The junction differs from germline at one of its ends, possibly a read error.

The chain links TRBV7-9 to TRBJ1-1; D remains unclear. This sequence originates from a human donor with Susac syndrome. The material sequenced was CD8+ T cells from PBMCs. The chain's CDR3 is CASSGRSVGNSEAFF. In DNA form, the CDR3 reads TGTGCCAGCAGCGGAAGGAGTGTAGGGAACTCTGAAGCTTTCTTT.